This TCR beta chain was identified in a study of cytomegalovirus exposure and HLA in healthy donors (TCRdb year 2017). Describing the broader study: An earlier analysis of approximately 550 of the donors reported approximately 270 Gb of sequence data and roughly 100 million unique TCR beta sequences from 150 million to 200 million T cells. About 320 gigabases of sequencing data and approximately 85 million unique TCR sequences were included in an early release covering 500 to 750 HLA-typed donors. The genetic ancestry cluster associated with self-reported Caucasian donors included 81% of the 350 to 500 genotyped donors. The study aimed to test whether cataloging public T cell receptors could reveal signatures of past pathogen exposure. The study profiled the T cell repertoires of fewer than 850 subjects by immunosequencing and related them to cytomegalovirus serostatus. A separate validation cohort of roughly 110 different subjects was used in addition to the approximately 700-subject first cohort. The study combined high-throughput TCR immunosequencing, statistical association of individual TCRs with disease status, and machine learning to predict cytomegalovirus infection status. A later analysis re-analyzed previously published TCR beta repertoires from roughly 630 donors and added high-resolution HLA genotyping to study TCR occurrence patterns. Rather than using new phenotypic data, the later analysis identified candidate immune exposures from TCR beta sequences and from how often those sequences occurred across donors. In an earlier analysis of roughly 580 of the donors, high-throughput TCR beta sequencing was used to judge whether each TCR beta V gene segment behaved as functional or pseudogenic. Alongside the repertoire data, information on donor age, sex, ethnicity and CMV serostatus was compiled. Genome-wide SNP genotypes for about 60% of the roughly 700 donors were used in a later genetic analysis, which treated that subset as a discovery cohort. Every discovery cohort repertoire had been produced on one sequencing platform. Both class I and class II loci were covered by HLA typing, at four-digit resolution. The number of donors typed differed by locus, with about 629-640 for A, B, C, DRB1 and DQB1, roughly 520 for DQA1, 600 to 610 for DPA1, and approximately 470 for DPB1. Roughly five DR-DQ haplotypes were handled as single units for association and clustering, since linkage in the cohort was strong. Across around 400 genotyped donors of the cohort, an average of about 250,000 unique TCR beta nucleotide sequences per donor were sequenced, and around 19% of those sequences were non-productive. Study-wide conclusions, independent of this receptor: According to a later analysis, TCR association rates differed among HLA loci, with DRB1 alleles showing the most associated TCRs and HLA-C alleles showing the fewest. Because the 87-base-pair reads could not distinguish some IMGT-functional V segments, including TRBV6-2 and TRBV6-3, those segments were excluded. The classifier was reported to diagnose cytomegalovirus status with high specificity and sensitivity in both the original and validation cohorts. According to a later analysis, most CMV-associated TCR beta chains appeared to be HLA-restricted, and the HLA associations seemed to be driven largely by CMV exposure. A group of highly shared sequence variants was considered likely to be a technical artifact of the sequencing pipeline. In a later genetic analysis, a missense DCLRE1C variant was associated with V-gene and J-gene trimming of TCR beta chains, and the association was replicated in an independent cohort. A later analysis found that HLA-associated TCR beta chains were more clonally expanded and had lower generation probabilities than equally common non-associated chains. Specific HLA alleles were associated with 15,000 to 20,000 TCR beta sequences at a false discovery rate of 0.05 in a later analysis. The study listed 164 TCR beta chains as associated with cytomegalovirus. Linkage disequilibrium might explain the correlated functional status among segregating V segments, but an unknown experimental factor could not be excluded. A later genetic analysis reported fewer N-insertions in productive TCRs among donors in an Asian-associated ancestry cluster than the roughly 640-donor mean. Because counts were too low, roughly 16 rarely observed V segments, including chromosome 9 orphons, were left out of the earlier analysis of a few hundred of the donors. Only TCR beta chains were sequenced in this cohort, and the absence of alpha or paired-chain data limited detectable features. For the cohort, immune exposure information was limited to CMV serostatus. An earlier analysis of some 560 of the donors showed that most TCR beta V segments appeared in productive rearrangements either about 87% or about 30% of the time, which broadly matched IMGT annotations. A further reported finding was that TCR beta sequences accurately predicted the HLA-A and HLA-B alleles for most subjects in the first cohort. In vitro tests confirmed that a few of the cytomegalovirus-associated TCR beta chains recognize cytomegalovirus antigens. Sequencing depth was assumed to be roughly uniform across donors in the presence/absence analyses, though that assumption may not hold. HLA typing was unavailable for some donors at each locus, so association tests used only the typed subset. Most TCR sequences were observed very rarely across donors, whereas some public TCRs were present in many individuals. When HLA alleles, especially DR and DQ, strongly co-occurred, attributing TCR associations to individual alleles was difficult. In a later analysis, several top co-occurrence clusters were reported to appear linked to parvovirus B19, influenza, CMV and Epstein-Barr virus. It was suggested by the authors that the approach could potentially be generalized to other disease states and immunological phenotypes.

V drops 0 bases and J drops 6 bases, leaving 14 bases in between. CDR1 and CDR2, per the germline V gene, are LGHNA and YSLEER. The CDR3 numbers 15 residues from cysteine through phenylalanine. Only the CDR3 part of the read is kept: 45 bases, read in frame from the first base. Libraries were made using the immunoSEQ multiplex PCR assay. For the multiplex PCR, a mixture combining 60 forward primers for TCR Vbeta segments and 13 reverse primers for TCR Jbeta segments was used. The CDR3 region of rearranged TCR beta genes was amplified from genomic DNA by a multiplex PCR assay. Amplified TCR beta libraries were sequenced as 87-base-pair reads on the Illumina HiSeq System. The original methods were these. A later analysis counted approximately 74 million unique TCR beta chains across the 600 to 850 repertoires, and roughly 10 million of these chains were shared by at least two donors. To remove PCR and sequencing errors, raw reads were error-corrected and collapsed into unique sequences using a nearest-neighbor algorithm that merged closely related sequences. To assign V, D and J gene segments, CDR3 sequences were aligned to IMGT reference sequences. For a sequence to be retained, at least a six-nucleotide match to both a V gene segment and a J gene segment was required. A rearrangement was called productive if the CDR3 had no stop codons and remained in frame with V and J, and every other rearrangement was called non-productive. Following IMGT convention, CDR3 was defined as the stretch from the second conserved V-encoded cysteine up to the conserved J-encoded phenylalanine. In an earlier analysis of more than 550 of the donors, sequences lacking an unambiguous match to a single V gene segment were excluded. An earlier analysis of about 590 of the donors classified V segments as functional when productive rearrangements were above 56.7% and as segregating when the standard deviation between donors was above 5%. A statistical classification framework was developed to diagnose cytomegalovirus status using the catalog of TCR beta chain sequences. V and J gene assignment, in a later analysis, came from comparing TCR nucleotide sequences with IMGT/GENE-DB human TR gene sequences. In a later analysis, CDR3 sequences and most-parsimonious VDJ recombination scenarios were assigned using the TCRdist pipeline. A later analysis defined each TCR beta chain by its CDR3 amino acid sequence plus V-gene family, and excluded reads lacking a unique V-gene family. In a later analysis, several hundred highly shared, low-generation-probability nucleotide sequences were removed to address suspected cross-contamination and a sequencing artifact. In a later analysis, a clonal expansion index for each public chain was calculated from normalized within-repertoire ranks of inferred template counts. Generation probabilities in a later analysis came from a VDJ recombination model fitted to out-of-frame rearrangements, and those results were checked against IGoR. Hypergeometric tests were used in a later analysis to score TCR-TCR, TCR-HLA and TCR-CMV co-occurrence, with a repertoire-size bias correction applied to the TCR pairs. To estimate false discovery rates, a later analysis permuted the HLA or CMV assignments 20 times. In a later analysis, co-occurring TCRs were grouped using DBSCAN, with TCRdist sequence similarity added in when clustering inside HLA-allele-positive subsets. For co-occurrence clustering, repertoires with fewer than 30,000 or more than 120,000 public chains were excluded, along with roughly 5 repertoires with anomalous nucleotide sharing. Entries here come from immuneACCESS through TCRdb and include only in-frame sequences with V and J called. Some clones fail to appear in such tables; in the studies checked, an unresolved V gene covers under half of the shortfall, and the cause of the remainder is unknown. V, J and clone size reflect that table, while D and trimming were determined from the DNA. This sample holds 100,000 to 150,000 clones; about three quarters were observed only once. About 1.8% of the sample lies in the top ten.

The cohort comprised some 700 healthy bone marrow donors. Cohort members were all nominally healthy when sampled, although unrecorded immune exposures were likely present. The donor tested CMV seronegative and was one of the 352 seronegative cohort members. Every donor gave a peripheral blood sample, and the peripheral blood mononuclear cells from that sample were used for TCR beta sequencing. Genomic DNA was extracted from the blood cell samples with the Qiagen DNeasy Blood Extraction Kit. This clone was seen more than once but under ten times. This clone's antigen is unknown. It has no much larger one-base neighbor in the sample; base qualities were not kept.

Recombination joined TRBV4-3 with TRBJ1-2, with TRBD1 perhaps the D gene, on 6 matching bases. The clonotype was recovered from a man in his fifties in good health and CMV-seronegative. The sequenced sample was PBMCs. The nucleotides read TGCGCCAGCAGCCAAGATTCAAAGGGGGGGGATGGCTACACCTTC. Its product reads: CASSQDSKGGDGYTF.